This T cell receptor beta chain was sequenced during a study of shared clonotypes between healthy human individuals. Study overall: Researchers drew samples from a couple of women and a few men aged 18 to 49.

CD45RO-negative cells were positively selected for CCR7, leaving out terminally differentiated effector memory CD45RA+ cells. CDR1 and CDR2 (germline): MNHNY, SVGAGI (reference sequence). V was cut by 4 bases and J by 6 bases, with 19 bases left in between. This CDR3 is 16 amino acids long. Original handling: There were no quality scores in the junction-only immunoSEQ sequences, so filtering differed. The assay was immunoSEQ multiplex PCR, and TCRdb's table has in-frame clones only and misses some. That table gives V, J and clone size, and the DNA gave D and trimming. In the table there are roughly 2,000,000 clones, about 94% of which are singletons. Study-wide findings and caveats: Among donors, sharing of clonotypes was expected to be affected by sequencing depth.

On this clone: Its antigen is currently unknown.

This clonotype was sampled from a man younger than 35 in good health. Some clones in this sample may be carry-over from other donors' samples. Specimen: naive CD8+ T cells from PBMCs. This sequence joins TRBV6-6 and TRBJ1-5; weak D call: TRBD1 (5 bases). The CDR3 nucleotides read TGTGCCAGCAGTTGGGGGAACACCAGGGAGGCTCAGCCCCAGCATTTT. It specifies CASSWGNTREAQPQHF.